This passage covers 12 T cell receptor beta chains from one sample sequenced in a study of Graves' ophthalmopathy and Graves' hyperthyroidism. Using RNA transcripts, the TCR beta CDR3 regions were amplified. Second-round multiplex PCR came after a first-round RT-PCR that employed HTBI primers. MiXCR was run by TCRdb on the multiplex PCR reads, yielding one entry per CDR3 protein. In the table there are more than 150,000 distinct CDR3 sequences, 30% to 45% of which are singletons. Sequences were obtained from peripheral blood. These receptors all come from a woman between 35 and 50 years old with Graves' ophthalmopathy.

This clonotype was recorded at least ten times. The chain links TRBV12-3 or TRBV12-4 to TRBJ2-7, with a possible D match to TRBD2 (6 bases). Trimming took off 5 bases at V and 3 bases at J, with 17 bases between the two ends. CDR3 length: 15 residues. This chain's CDR3 is CASSPKGGSYYEQYF. The DNA of the CDR3 is TGTGCCAGCAGTCCGAAGGGAGGCTCCTACTACGAGCAGTACTTC.

The J gene is TRBJ2-7, the V gene TRBV6-1, with 11 bases lining up with TRBD2. The CDR3 loop spans 13 amino acids. The junction had 3 bases not matched to a gene; V was cut back by 8 bases and J by 3 bases. Per germline, CDR1 MNHNS and CDR2 SASEGT. In nucleotides, the CDR3 is TGTGCCAGCTCGACTAGCGGGATCTACGAGCAGTACTTC. It yields the protein CASSTSGIYEQYF.

The chain is built from TRBV6-1 and TRBJ2-5; TRBD1 might be the D (6 bases). Judging by the DNA end, TRBJ2-7 fits better; the J call may be wrong. CDR3 size: 15 residues. Germline CDR1 and CDR2: MNHNS and SASEGT. CDR3 coding DNA: TGTGCCAGCAGCAATGGGGCGCACAGGGCCAACGAGCAGTACTTC. This translates into CASSNGAHRANEQYF.

This clonotype was detected a few times. V is TRBV6-2 or TRBV6-3 and J is TRBJ2-7; 8 bases line up with TRBD1. The length of the CDR3 is 14 residues. Trimming cost V 5 bases and J 2 bases; bases outside gene matches: 5. The V gene's germline CDR1 is MNHEY and CDR2 SVGEGT. The CDR3 nucleotides read TGTGCCAGCAGTGGGACAGGACGCGCCTACGAGCAGTACTTC. Translation gives CASSGTGRAYEQYF.

This clonotype appeared many times. The gene calls are TRBV7-2 and TRBJ2-7; maybe TRBD2 (6 bases). CDR3 size: 15 residues. The V gene lost 1 base and the J gene lost 2 bases, with 12 bases spanning the gap. Germline-derived CDR1 and CDR2 are SGHTA and FQGNSA. CDR3 nucleotides: TGTGCCAGCAGCTTAGGACGGGGGAATCCCTACGAGCAGTACTTC. Translation: CASSLGRGNPYEQYF.

This clonotype was counted ten times or more. The V gene is TRBV2, the J gene TRBJ1-5; D call uncertain. CDR1 and CDR2 from the germline V gene are SNHLY and FYNNEI. The CDR3 is 14 amino acids. V dropped 7 bases and J dropped 6 bases, with 16 bases sitting between them. Here the CDR3 reads CASTQNSRSQPQHF. The DNA for the CDR3 is TGTGCCAGCACACAAAATAGCAGGTCTCAGCCCCAGCATTTT.

This clonotype showed up many times. The chain has TRBV4-1 and TRBJ2-7, with TRBD2 identical over 8 bases. The CDR3 contains 15 residues. The germline gives CDR1 MGHRA, CDR2 YSYEKL. The trim removed 3 bases at V and 3 bases at J, leaving 7 bases unmatched. The CDR3 protein is CASSQQLAEIYEQYF. The DNA of the CDR3 is TGCGCCAGCAGCCAGCAACTAGCGGAGATCTACGAGCAGTACTTC.

This clonotype was recorded many times. This rearrangement joins TRBV12-3 or TRBV12-4 to TRBJ1-1, with TRBD1 as a possible D gene (5 bases). With 0 bases removed from V and 1 base from J, the gap between germline ends came to 12 bases. The CDR3 has 16 residues. CDR3: CASSLAEATGNTEAFF. The CDR3 region has the DNA TGTGCCAGCAGTTTAGCCGAAGCCACAGGGAACACTGAAGCTTTCTTT.

This clonotype occurred a few times. This sequence joins TRBV12-3 or TRBV12-4 and TRBJ1-1, with D perhaps TRBD1 (6 bases). The V gene lost 6 bases and the J gene lost 5 bases, with 19 bases spanning the gap. The CDR3 is made up of 15 amino acids. CDR3: CASRGGGPLWTEAFF. The CDR3 DNA reads TGTGCCAGCAGGGGAGGGGGGCCCCTATGGACTGAAGCTTTCTTT.

This clonotype appeared many times. This sequence joins TRBV12-3 or TRBV12-4 and TRBJ1-2; D is ambiguous. The length of the CDR3 is 12 residues. The V end was cut by 3 bases, the J end by 8 bases, with 10 bases between. This CDR3 reads CASSFFGGGYTF. DNA for the CDR3: TGTGCCAGCAGTTTTTTCGGCGGCGGCTACACCTTC.

This clonotype was observed many times. This rearrangement joins TRBV18 to TRBJ2-7, with 13 bases lining up with TRBD2. The CDR3 contains 15 residues. V was pared by 6 bases and J by 2 bases, with 4 bases of the junction left unmatched. The germline CDR1 and CDR2 sequences are KGHSH and LQKENI. This CDR3 is CASSRGTSGTYEQYF. The CDR3 region has the DNA TGTGCCAGCTCTCGAGGGACTAGCGGGACCTACGAGCAGTACTTC.

This clonotype was seen many times. One end of the junction fails to match germline, which may point to a read error. The V gene is TRBV28, the J gene TRBJ2-5, with 7 positions matching TRBD1. CDR1 is MDHEN, CDR2 SYDVKM, per germline. CDR3 size: 15 residues. The CDR3 region is CASSSDTGVQEAQYF. Here the CDR3 DNA reads TGTGCCAGCAGTTCAGACACAGGGGTACAAGAGGCCCAGTACTTC.